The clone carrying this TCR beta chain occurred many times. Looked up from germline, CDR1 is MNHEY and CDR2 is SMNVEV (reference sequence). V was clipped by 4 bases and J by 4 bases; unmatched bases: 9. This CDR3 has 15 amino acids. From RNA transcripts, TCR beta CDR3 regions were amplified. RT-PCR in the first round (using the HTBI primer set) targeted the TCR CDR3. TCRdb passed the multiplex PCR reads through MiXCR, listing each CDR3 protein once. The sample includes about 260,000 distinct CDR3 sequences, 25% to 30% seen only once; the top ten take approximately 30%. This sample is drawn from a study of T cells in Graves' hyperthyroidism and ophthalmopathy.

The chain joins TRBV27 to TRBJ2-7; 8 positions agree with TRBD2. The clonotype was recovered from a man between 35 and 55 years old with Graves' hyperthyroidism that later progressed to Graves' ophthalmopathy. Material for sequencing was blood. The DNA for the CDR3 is TGTGCCAGCAGTTCCTCGAGCGGGAGTAGGTACGAGCAGTACTTC. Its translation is CASSSSSGSRYEQYF.